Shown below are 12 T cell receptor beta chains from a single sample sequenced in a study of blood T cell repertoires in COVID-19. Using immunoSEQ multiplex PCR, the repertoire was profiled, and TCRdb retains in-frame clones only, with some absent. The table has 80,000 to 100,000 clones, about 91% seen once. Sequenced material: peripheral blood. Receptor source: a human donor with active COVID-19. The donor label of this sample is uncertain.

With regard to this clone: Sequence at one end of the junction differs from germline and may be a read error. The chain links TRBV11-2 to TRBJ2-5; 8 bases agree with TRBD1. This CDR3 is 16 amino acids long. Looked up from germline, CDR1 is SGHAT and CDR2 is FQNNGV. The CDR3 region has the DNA TGTGCCAGCAGCCTAGATAAGACAGGGGTCGGAGAGACCCAGTACTTC. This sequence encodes CASSLDKTGVGETQYF.

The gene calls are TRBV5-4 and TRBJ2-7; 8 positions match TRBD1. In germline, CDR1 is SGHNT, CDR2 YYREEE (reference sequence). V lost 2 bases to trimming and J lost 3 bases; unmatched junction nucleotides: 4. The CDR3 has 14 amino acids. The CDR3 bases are TGTGCCAGCAGCTTTGATGGGACAGGCTACGAGCAGTACTTC. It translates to CASSFDGTGYEQYF.

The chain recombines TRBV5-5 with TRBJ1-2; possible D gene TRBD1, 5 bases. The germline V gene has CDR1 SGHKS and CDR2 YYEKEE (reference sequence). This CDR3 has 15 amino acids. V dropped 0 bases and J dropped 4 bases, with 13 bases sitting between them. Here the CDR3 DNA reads TGTGCCAGCAGCTTGGGGGCAGGGCCGGGCTATGGCTACACCTTC. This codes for CASSLGAGPGYGYTF.

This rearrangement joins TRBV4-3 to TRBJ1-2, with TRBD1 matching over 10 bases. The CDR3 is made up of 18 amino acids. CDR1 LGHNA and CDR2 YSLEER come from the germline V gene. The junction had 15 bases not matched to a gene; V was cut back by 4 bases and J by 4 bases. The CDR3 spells CASSPVGVGTGEFYGYTF. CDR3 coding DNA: TGCGCCAGCAGCCCGGTCGGCGTCGGGACAGGGGAATTCTATGGCTACACCTTC.

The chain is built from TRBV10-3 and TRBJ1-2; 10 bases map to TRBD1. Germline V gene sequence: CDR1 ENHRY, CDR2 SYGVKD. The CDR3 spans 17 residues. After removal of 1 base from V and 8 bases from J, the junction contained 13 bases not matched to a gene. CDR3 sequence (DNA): TGTGCCATCAGTGAGTTGACAGGGGGCGCCTCGCTACAAGGCTACACCTTC. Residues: CAISELTGGASLQGYTF.

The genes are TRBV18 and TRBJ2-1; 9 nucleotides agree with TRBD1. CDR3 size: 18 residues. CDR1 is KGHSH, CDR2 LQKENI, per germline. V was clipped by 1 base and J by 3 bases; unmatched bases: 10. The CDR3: CASSPRAPGQGDYNEQFF. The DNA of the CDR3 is TGTGCCAGCTCACCACGGGCACCGGGACAGGGAGACTACAATGAGCAGTTCTTC.

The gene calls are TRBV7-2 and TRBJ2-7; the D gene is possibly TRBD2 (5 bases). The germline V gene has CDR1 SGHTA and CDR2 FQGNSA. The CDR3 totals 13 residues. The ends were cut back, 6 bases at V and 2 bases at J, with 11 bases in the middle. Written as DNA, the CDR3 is TGTGCCAGCAGGCCGTCGGGGACCTACGAGCAGTACTTC. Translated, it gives CASRPSGTYEQYF.

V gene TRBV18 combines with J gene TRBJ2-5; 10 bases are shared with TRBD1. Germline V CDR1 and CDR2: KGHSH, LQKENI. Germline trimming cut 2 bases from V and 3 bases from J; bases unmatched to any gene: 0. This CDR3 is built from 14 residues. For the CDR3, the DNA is TGTGCCAGCTCACCAGGACAGGGGGAAGAGACCCAGTACTTC. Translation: CASSPGQGEETQYF.

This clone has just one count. The CDR3 DNA follows: TGTGCCAGCAGCTTAAATCTTGCGGAGACCCAGTACTTC. It specifies CASSLNLAETQYF. V gene TRBV11-2 combines with J gene TRBJ2-5; D ambiguous. V gave up 2 bases and J gave up 5 bases, with 9 bases separating them. The CDR3 totals 13 residues. The germline V gene encodes CDR1 SGHAT and CDR2 FQNNGV.

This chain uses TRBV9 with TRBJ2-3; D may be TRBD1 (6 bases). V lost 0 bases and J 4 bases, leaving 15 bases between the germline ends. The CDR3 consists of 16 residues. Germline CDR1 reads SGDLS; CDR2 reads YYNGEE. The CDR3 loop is CASSVVSGRGADTQYF. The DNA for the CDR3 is TGTGCCAGCAGCGTAGTATCTGGCAGGGGTGCAGATACGCAGTATTTT.

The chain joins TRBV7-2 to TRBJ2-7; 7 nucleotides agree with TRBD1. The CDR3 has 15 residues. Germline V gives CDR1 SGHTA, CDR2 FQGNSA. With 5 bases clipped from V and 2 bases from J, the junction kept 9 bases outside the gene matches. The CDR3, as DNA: TGTGCCAGCAGCACGTGGACAGGACCTACCTACGAGCAGTACTTC. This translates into CASSTWTGPTYEQYF.

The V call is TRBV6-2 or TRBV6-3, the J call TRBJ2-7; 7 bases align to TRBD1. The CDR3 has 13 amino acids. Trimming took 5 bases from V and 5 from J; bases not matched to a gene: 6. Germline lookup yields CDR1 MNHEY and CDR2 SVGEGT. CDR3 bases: TGTGCCAGCAGTCCCGACAGGGTGCACGAGCAGTACTTC. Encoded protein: CASSPDRVHEQYF.